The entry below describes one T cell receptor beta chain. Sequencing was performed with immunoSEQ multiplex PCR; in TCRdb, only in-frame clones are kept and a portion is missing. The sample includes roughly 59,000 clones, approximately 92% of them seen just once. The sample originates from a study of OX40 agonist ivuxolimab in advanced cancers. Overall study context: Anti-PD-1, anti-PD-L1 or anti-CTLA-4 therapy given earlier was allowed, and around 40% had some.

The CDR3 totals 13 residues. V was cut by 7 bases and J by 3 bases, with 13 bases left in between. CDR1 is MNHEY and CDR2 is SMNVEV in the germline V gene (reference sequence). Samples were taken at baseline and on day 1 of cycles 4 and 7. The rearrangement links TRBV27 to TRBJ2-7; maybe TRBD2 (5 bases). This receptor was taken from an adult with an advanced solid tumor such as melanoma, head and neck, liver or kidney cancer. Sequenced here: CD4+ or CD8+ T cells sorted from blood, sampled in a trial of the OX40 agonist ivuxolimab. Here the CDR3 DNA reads TGTGCCAGCATGCATACGGGGAGCTACGAGCAGTACTTC. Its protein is CASMHTGSYEQYF.